The 18 T cell receptor beta chains reported below all come from one sample, sequenced in a study of post-analysis software for immune sequencing data. General study results and limits: Higher frequency in patients than in controls was seen for about 5 TRBV segments, with TRBV5-6, TRBV5-1 and TRBV20-1 among them.

These TCRs are of unknown antigen specificity. Carried by the TCR beta cDNA libraries were unique molecular identifiers. TCRdb redid the calling of the PCR reads with MiXCR, one entry per CDR3 protein. Here the sample spans a few hundred thousand distinct CDR3 sequences, 30% to 45% being singletons. The source material was blood. The receptors were sampled from a girl aged 10 to 17 with multiple sclerosis.

The chain employs TRBV21-1 and TRBJ1-1. TRBV21-1 is termed a pseudogene. The CDR3 sequence is 16 residues long. The CDR3 nucleotides read TGTGCCAGCAGCAAAGACCGCAGGGAGGGTAACACTGAAGCTTTCTTT. It encodes CASSKDRREGNTEAFF.

The chain combines TRBV12-3 or TRBV12-4 with TRBJ2-1; 13 nucleotides line up with TRBD2. The junction had 5 bases not matched to a gene; V was cut back by 5 bases and J by 10 bases. The CDR3 runs 14 residues. The CDR3 region has the DNA TGTGCCAGCAGTACTAGCGGGGGGGGGTGGGAGCAGTTCTTC. Translated, it gives CASSTSGGGWEQFF.

The V call is TRBV4-3, the J call TRBJ1-2, with D perhaps TRBD1 (6 bases). This CDR3 is 15 amino acids long. V shed 1 base and J shed 7 bases, with 16 bases lying between them. CDR1 LGHNA and CDR2 YSLEER come from the germline V gene. In nucleotides, the CDR3 is TGCGCCAGCAGCCAAGGGGGGCTCCTGAGGAGTGGCTACACCTTC. Protein: CASSQGGLLRSGYTF.

The chain has TRBV28 and TRBJ2-7, with 8 bases fitting TRBD2. The DNA matches TRBJ2-5 better at its end, which makes the J call doubtful. From germline, CDR1 is MDHEN and CDR2 SYDVKM. This CDR3 contains 15 residues. The CDR3 DNA is TGTGCCAGCAGTGCCTCCAAGCGGGGGATTTGGACCCAGTACTTC. Translation gives CASSASKRGIWTQYF.

V and J are TRBV9 and TRBJ2-5; tentatively, D is TRBD2 (7 bases). The germline gives CDR1 SGDLS, CDR2 YYNGEE. Trimming cost V 1 base and J 1 base, with 17 bases left between them. CDR3 size: 17 residues. Here the CDR3 reads CASSVWGGGASQETQYF. Written as DNA, the CDR3 is TGTGCCAGCAGCGTATGGGGAGGGGGAGCTTCCCAAGAGACCCAGTACTTC.

The chain joins TRBV20-1 to TRBJ1-1, with D possibly matching TRBD1 (5 bases). The germline V and J ends were trimmed by 1 base and 4 bases, with 13 bases remaining between them. From germline, CDR1 is DFQATT and CDR2 SNEGSKA (reference sequence). This CDR3 spans 14 amino acids. CDR3: CSARAPWGSTEAFF. The CDR3 bases are TGCAGTGCTAGAGCCCCCTGGGGGAGCACTGAAGCTTTCTTT.

The chain couples TRBV30 to TRBJ2-1; tentative D call: TRBD2 (6 bases). The CDR3 runs to 14 residues. The V gene lost 4 bases and the J gene lost 3 bases, with 13 bases spanning the gap. The germline CDR1 and CDR2 sequences are GTSNPN and SVGIG (reference sequence). CDR3 bases: TGTGCCTGGAACCGGGACTTCAGCTACAATGAGCAGTTCTTC. It yields the protein CAWNRDFSYNEQFF.

This clonotype was detected only a few times. V and J are TRBV5-6 and TRBJ1-2, with TRBD1 matching 7 bases. The CDR3 totals 16 residues. The V and J ends lost 3 bases and 6 bases, in that order; junction bases with no gene match: 14. Germline V gives CDR1 SGHDT, CDR2 YYEEEE. The DNA of the CDR3 is TGTGCCAGCAGCTCCAAGACAGGGCTGGGATCGGATGGCTACACCTTC. Protein: CASSSKTGLGSDGYTF.

Written as DNA, the CDR3 is TGTGCCATCAGTGAGTCTACAGGGAGAGGCGTTCAGGCAGATACGCAGTATTTT. Protein product: CAISESTGRGVQADTQYF. The chain is built from TRBV10-3 and TRBJ2-3; D is possibly TRBD1 (6 bases). V lost 0 bases and J lost 4, with 20 bases in between. The CDR3 length is 18 residues. The germline V gene encodes CDR1 ENHRY and CDR2 SYGVKD.

This clonotype was seen a single time. This chain connects TRBV29-1 to TRBJ2-1, with 8 bases fitting TRBD1. The CDR3 is 15 amino acids. V lost 1 base to trimming and J lost 3 bases; unmatched junction nucleotides: 5. From germline, CDR1 is SQVTM and CDR2 ANQGSEA. As DNA, the CDR3 is TGCAGCGTTGAAGTAGTGGACAGGGTCTACAATGAGCAGTTCTTC. This encodes CSVEVVDRVYNEQFF.

This clonotype was recorded at least ten times. V usage is TRBV4-3 and J usage is TRBJ2-7, with a weak D call TRBD2 (5 bases). The ends were cut back, 1 base at V and 2 bases at J, with 9 bases in the middle. Germline-derived CDR1 and CDR2 are LGHNA and YSLEER. The CDR3 extends over 14 amino acids. CDR3 bases: TGCGCCAGCAGCCAAGGGCCACTAGCCTACGAGCAGTACTTC. Amino acid sequence: CASSQGPLAYEQYF.

The V gene is TRBV6-6, the J gene TRBJ2-7; 8 nucleotides agree with TRBD1. Trimming at V came to 10 bases and at J to 0 bases, leaving 2 bases not matched to a gene. Germline loops: CDR1 MNHNY, CDR2 SVGAGI (reference sequence). CDR3 length equals 12 residues. The CDR3 reads CAIDRGSYEQYF. CDR3 bases: TGTGCCATAGACAGGGGCTCCTACGAGCAGTACTTC.

This clonotype was seen a single time. The J gene is TRBJ2-3, the V gene TRBV12-3 or TRBV12-4; D unclear. The CDR3 sequence is 13 residues long. The V end lost 6 bases, the J end lost 4 bases, and 11 bases lay between the germline ends. The CDR3 sequence: CASSSGEADTQYF. CDR3 bases: TGTGCCAGCAGCTCTGGCGAGGCAGATACGCAGTATTTT.

V is TRBV4-1 and J is TRBJ2-5; D gene unclear. The CDR3 runs 15 residues. Trimming cost V 0 bases and J 5 bases, with 13 bases left between them. Germline V gene data show CDR1 as MGHRA and CDR2 as YSYEKL. This CDR3 reads CASSQDGLLDETQYF. The DNA of the CDR3 is TGCGCCAGCAGCCAAGATGGGCTCCTCGATGAGACCCAGTACTTC.

This rearrangement joins TRBV12-3 or TRBV12-4 to TRBJ2-3; 8 bases fit TRBD2. There are 13 residues in the CDR3. The J segment lost 4 bases and the V segment lost 9 bases, leaving 6 bases of the junction unmatched. CDR3 protein: CASQSGGPDTQYF. The CDR3, as DNA: TGTGCCAGTCAGAGCGGGGGCCCAGATACGCAGTATTTT.

This clonotype was seen more than once but under ten times. The rearrangement links TRBV6-6 to TRBJ1-2; D is ambiguous. Trimming removed 0 bases from V and 6 bases from J, with 8 bases in between. CDR1 and CDR2 (germline): MNHNY, SVGAGI (reference sequence). There are 13 residues in the CDR3. The CDR3 loop reads CASSYSAANGYTF. CDR3 nucleotide sequence: TGTGCCAGCAGTTACTCGGCAGCAAATGGCTACACCTTC.

This clonotype was counted a few times. The rearrangement uses TRBV6-6 and TRBJ1-5; TRBD1 matches at 8 bases. The length of the CDR3 is 16 residues. V shed 1 base, J shed 6 bases, and the junction held 8 bases outside the gene matches. Germline loops: CDR1 MNHNY, CDR2 SVGAGI (reference sequence). The CDR3 bases are TGTGCCAGCAGTTACTTGACAGGGGTTGGCTCTCAGCCCCAGCATTTT. It codes for CASSYLTGVGSQPQHF.

The V gene is TRBV20-1, the J gene TRBJ2-7; D is unresolved. The CDR3 is made up of 14 amino acids. Trimming took off 0 bases at V and 5 bases at J, with 14 bases between the two ends. Germline assignment: CDR1 DFQATT and CDR2 SNEGSKA (reference sequence). The CDR3 sequence is CSARDPVGRNEQYF. The DNA of the CDR3 is TGCAGTGCTAGAGATCCTGTGGGCCGCAACGAGCAGTACTTC.